This T cell receptor (beta chain) was recorded in a study of human T cells and chemical hapten exposure. Whole-study findings and limits: Clustering by CDR3 similarity yielded significantly more large clusters from expanded TCRs than controls.

Unique molecular identifiers were attached to individual cDNA molecules during library preparation. TCRdb itself ran the RACE reads through MiXCR, one entry per CDR3 protein. The repertoire includes about 97,000 distinct CDR3 sequences, 25% to 30% of them detected once, and about 9.4% sits in the top ten. In the case of this clonotype: Its cognate antigen is unknown.

The CDR3 extends over 15 amino acids. J was trimmed by 2 bases and V by 3 bases; bases with no gene match: 6. Time point defined: patch test 3, about 24 weeks after DPC sensitization. The sample's treatment: therapeutic diphenylcyclopropenone sensitization with weekly scalp DPC. The drawing of blood occurred before each patch test was applied. Those who donated were patients with alopecia, 18 to 70 years of age, and suitable for DPC. The sample consisted of whole blood, taken in connection with sensitization to the hapten diphenylcyclopropenone (DPC). This receptor was obtained from a man in his forties with alopecia areata. Some clones in this sample may be carry-over from other donors' samples. The V and J genes are TRBV12-3 or TRBV12-4 and TRBJ2-7; 8 positions match TRBD2. This CDR3 is CASSFSLAGAYEQYF. The CDR3 DNA follows: TGTGCCAGCAGTTTCTCCCTAGCGGGTGCCTACGAGCAGTACTTC.